This TCR beta chain was found in a study of radiotherapy plus CTLA-4 blockade in lung cancer. Ipilimumab CTLA-4 blockade and focal radiation were given to patients with chemo-refractory metastatic non-small-cell lung cancer. This table comes from immunoSEQ multiplex PCR, and its TCRdb copy is limited to in-frame clones, with some not included. The sample has more than 50,000 clones, roughly four fifths seen once. Overall study results and limits: Clones of tumor-derived TCRs expanded in blood after radiotherapy plus ipilimumab. Interferon-beta, together with early blood T cell clone dynamics, reportedly best predicted response.

In the case of this clone: Its specificity is unknown.

The clonotype was recovered from a human donor with non-small cell lung cancer who had a complete response to radiotherapy plus ipilimumab. The sequences come from peripheral blood, collected from a patient treated with radiotherapy plus ipilimumab.

The chain's CDR3 is CASSLGQSFSYEQYF. DNA for the CDR3: TGTGCCAGCAGCTTAGGACAGTCCTTCTCCTACGAGCAGTACTTC. The chain couples TRBV7-9 to TRBJ2-7, with D possibly matching TRBD1 (5 bases). CDR3 length equals 15 residues. Germline-derived CDR1 and CDR2 are SEHNR and FQNEAQ (reference sequence). V lost 1 base, J lost 0 bases, and 10 bases lay in between.